This is a list of T cell receptor beta chains from one sample in a study of cytomegalovirus exposure and HLA in healthy donors. The table came from immunoSEQ multiplex PCR; TCRdb's copy has only in-frame clones and leaves some out. This sample has some 120,000 clones, with 73% found just once. The sequencing sample was made of PBMCs. These receptors were obtained from a woman in her forties in good health and CMV-seronegative. Each CDR3 is given with its conserved first and last residue. The D gene is left open where the match is weak. Some rows mark clone size as missing; the rest say once, few, many or name a class of expanded clone.

CASILTPSNTEAFF	TGTGCCAGCATCCTGACTCCCTCGAACACTGAAGCTTTCTTT	-	-	TRBV2	TRBJ1-1
CASSLTVNTEAFF	TGTGCCAGCAGCTTGACAGTGAACACTGAAGCTTTCTTT	-	-	TRBV7-3	TRBJ1-1
CASSYSGTQYQETQYF	TGTGCCAGCAGTTACTCCGGGACTCAGTACCAAGAGACCCAGTACTTC	-	-	TRBV6-5	TRBJ2-5
CASSDYSRGNEQFF	TGTGCCAGCAGTGACTATTCTCGGGGGAATGAGCAGTTCTTC	-	few	TRBV6-4	TRBJ2-1
CASSLDSLYGYTF	TGTGCCAGCAGCTTAGACAGCCTCTATGGCTACACCTTC	-	-	TRBV7-8	TRBJ1-2
CASSHLFEVSQPQHF	TGCGCCAGCAGTCACCTCTTCGAGGTGAGCCAGCCCCAGCATTTT	-	-	TRBV23-1	TRBJ1-5
CASSYSSGQGNNEQFF	TGTGCCAGCAGTTACTCGAGCGGTCAGGGGAACAATGAGCAGTTCTTC	-	-	TRBV6-5	TRBJ2-1
CASSSGTSNEQYF	TGCGCCAGCAGCTCCGGGACTAGCAACGAGCAGTACTTC	TRBD2	-	TRBV5-1	TRBJ2-7
CASSRDTTGTYGYTF	TGTGCCAGCAGCAGGGACACCACCGGGACCTATGGCTACACCTTC	-	few	TRBV5-6	TRBJ1-2
CASSIGGGQETQYF	TGTGCCAGTAGTATTGGCGGGGGCCAAGAGACCCAGTACTTC	TRBD2	-	TRBV19	TRBJ2-5
CASSFPGQGGGELFF	TGTGCCAGCAGCTTTCCGGGACAGGGCGGCGGGGAGCTGTTTTTT	TRBD1	-	TRBV7-2	TRBJ2-2
CASSLRLHTDTQYF	TGTGCCAGCAGCTTGAGACTCCACACAGATACGCAGTATTTT	-	-	TRBV7-2	TRBJ2-3
CASSRTASSYEQYF	TGTGCCAGCAGCCGCACCGCTAGCTCCTACGAGCAGTACTTC	-	-	TRBV6-5	TRBJ2-7
CASSPQGASGANVLTF	TGTGCCAGCAGCCCCCAGGGGGCAAGTGGGGCCAACGTCCTGACTTTC	TRBD1	-	TRBV5-4	TRBJ2-6
CASTGGGDTGELFF	TGTGCCAGCACAGGCGGGGGAGACACCGGGGAGCTGTTTTTT	TRBD2	medium-sized	TRBV4-2	TRBJ2-2
CASSPPGTSGYNEQFF	TGTGCCAGCAGCCCCCCCGGGACTAGCGGTTACAATGAGCAGTTCTTC	TRBD2	few	TRBV7-9	TRBJ2-1
CASSQERPPGPIRGNEQFF	TGCGCCAGCAGCCAAGAACGGCCTCCGGGACCCATCAGGGGGAATGAGCAGTTCTTC	TRBD1	few	TRBV4-1	TRBJ2-1
CASSDLGGGALNEQFF	TGTGCCAGCAGTGACCTTGGCGGGGGGGCCCTCAATGAGCAGTTCTTC	TRBD2	-	TRBV6-4	TRBJ2-1
CASSQGFGQGKVRGGYTF	TGCGCCAGCAGCCAAGGCTTCGGACAGGGGAAAGTTCGGGGTGGCTACACCTTC	TRBD1	-	TRBV4-1	TRBJ1-2
CASSLDMRDTQYF	TGTGCCAGCAGCTTAGATATGAGGGATACGCAGTATTTT	-	-	TRBV11-2	TRBJ2-3
CASSTWTGVTNEKLFF	TGTGCCAGTAGTACTTGGACAGGGGTGACTAATGAAAAACTGTTTTTT	TRBD1	few	TRBV19	TRBJ1-4
CASSLEGLGDYNEQFF	TGTGCCAGCAGCTTGGAAGGACTAGGGGACTACAATGAGCAGTTCTTC	TRBD2	-	TRBV5-4	TRBJ2-1